The 8 T cell receptor beta chains reported below all come from one sample, sequenced in a study of vaccination effects on CD4 cells after COVID-19. These TCRs are of unknown antigen specificity. Viral peptide pools were used in the ViraFEST assay to expand antigen-specific CD4+ T cells, and sequencing came afterward. Culturing for around 10 days preceded CD4+ T cell isolation. Negative nucleocapsid antibody tests before and after vaccination confirmed no previous SARS-CoV-2 infection. Sequencing was performed with immunoSEQ multiplex PCR; in TCRdb, only in-frame clones are kept and a portion is missing. The sample contains tens of thousands of clones, over 70% of which appear only once. The source was CD4+ T cells from PBMCs cultured with SARS-CoV-2 spike peptides, collected before COVID-19 vaccination. These receptors were obtained from a human donor who received a COVID-19 vaccine.

The J gene is TRBJ2-3, the V gene TRBV10-2; perhaps TRBD2 as D (6 bases). The ends were cut back, 9 bases at V and 6 bases at J, with 16 bases in the middle. The CDR3 has 13 amino acids. Germline CDR1 reads WSHSY; CDR2 reads SAAADI. The CDR3, as DNA: TGCGCCAGTAGGGACTTCCCGGGGGATACGCAGTATTTT. It is translated as CASRDFPGDTQYF.

This clone has a single count. CDR3 sequence reads: CASSYRRQETQYF. The DNA of the CDR3 is TGTGCCAGCAGTTACAGACGGCAAGAGACCCAGTACTTC. The chain combines TRBV6-2 or TRBV6-3 with TRBJ2-5; no clear D gene. CDR1 and CDR2 (germline): MNHEY, SVGEGT. Trimming shortened V by 2 bases and J by 2 bases, and 6 bases separated the two germline ends. The CDR3 spans 13 residues.

The chain joins TRBV29-1 to TRBJ2-2, with D perhaps matching TRBD1 (5 bases). The germline gives CDR1 SQVTM, CDR2 ANQGSEA. This CDR3 region has 11 residues. Trimming shortened V by 7 bases and J by 4 bases, and 7 bases separated the two germline ends. The CDR3 nucleotides read TGCAGCGCTGACAGCACCGGGGAGCTGTTTTTT. Translating it yields CSADSTGELFF.

This chain links TRBV18 with TRBJ2-3; D is uncertain. V gave up 3 bases and J gave up 5 bases, with 6 bases separating them. CDR1 is KGHSH, CDR2 LQKENI, per germline. CDR3 length: 12 amino acids. In DNA, the CDR3 is TGTGCCAGCTCACCTAACGGAGATACGCAGTATTTT. As protein: CASSPNGDTQYF.

The chain couples TRBV18 to TRBJ2-2; tentatively, D is TRBD1 (6 bases). Germline assignment: CDR1 KGHSH and CDR2 LQKENI. This CDR3 contains 15 residues. Trimming stripped 8 bases from V and 0 bases from J, with 13 bases between. CDR3 nucleotides: TGTGCCAGCGGGTGGGACAACGCGAACACCGGGGAGCTGTTTTTT. Protein product: CASGWDNANTGELFF.

The chain combines TRBV7-9 with TRBJ2-2; D unresolved. The V end lost 4 bases, the J end lost 3 bases, and 12 bases lay between the germline ends. Germline V gene lookup returns CDR1 SEHNR and CDR2 FQNEAQ (reference sequence). This CDR3 spans 15 amino acids. The CDR3 sequence is CASSSRSGDTGELFF. The CDR3 DNA follows: TGTGCCAGCAGCTCCCGGTCAGGAGACACCGGGGAGCTGTTTTTT.

The rearrangement links TRBV28 to TRBJ2-4; maybe TRBD2 (5 bases). From germline, CDR1 is MDHEN and CDR2 SYDVKM. Trimming removed 1 base at V and 1 base at J, with 11 bases between. The CDR3 is made up of 16 amino acids. The CDR3 bases are TGTGCCAGCAGTTTATTGAGGGCCGCGGCCAAAAACATTCAGTACTTC. This translates into CASSLLRAAAKNIQYF.

The chain couples TRBV14 to TRBJ2-1; TRBD2 agrees at 9 bases. J was trimmed by 3 bases and V by 1 base; bases with no gene match: 1. Looked up from germline, CDR1 is SGHDN and CDR2 is FVKESK. The CDR3 contains 15 residues. In DNA form, the CDR3 reads TGTGCCAGCAGCCAAGGGACTAGCGACTACAATGAGCAGTTCTTC. This codes for CASSQGTSDYNEQFF.